This T cell receptor (beta chain) comes out of a study of cytomegalovirus exposure and HLA in healthy donors. With 60 Vbeta and 13 Jbeta primers, the PCR was carried out. Clones were read by immunoSEQ multiplex PCR, and TCRdb kept only the in-frame ones, dropping some. This table holds roughly 45,000 clones, under 65% found once. On this clone: No antigen is known for it.

The CDR3 contains 14 residues. V shed 4 bases, J shed 2 bases, and the junction held 5 bases outside the gene matches. Germline V gene lookup returns CDR1 SGDLS and CDR2 YYNGEE. The study's findings and limits: Donors belonging to an Asian-associated ancestry cluster reportedly showed fewer N-insertions in productive TCRs than the 666-donor mean, according to what a later analysis found. Presence/absence analyses supposed approximately even sequencing depth among donors. Links to common viral pathogens appeared, in a later analysis, for several of the most significant clusters.

The clonotype originates from a human donor in good health. The rearrangement joins TRBV9 to TRBJ2-5; 7 bases line up with TRBD1. Sequenced: PBMCs. The CDR3 is CASSLLGQQETQYF. The CDR3, as DNA: TGTGCCAGCAGCCTACTGGGACAGCAAGAGACCCAGTACTTC.